This T cell receptor beta chain stems from a study of CD8+ T cells in alopecia areata. At the level of the study: Each of the treated patients was given oral tofacitinib, 5 to 10 mg twice daily, for moderate-to-severe alopecia areata.

CDR3 length equals 13 residues. The V and J ends lost 4 bases and 2 bases respectively, with 9 bases between them. Germline lookup yields CDR1 SEHNR and CDR2 FQNEAQ (reference sequence). Once RNA had been extracted, it was reverse transcribed into cDNA to act as the sequencing template. Profiled with immunoSEQ multiplex PCR; TCRdb holds only in-frame clones, not every one. The table includes about 40,000 clones, around nine tenths detected once. Study outcomes and limitations: With one nonresponder, baseline CD8+ expansion's link to response remains uncertain. It was lesional scalp, especially alopecia totalis/universalis, that showed higher clonality than normal scalp.

This clone ranks as medium-sized. What it recognizes is unknown. Sample treatment: oral pan-JAK inhibitor, 5-10 mg twice daily. Alopecia areata patients had lesional scalp punch biopsies and peripheral blood taken from them. The sample in question was CD8+ T cells sorted from blood, obtained at week 24, from a patient treated with tofacitinib. The source of this sequence is a human donor with alopecia areata. The V gene is TRBV7-9, the J gene TRBJ2-7; D remains unclear. CDR3 DNA: TGTGCCAGCAGCTCAGACGGAACCTACGAGCAGTACTTC. Translated: CASSSDGTYEQYF.